Presented here are 21 T cell receptor beta chains from one specimen sequenced in a study of cytomegalovirus exposure and HLA in healthy donors (dated by TCRdb to about 2017). Library prep was done by the immunoSEQ multiplex PCR assay. For the multiplex PCR, a mixture combining 60 forward primers for TCR Vbeta segments and 13 reverse primers for TCR Jbeta segments was used. TCRdb mirrors the immuneACCESS table, restricted to in-frame sequences. Some clones are absent from its copies; in checked studies, under half trace to an unresolved V gene, and the reason for the others is unknown. Within this sample are approximately 100,000 clones, with 60% to 65% of them counted one time only. The ten largest clones take up 2.3% of the sample. Sequences were obtained from PBMCs. The origin of the receptors is a human donor in good health.

The CDR3 loop is CASSLEVSQETQYF. Here the CDR3 DNA reads TGCGCCAGCAGCTTGGAAGTTAGCCAAGAGACCCAGTACTTC. The J gene is TRBJ2-5, the V gene TRBV5-1; D ambiguous. Germline V CDR1 and CDR2: SGHRS, YFSETQ. With 0 bases removed from V and 1 base from J, the gap between germline ends came to 7 bases. The CDR3 has 14 residues.

The chain recombines TRBV7-7 with TRBJ2-7; tentatively, D is TRBD2 (7 bases). V dropped 0 bases and J dropped 3 bases, with 9 bases sitting between them. The germline V gene encodes CDR1 SSHAT and CDR2 FNYEAQ (reference sequence). This CDR3 spans 14 amino acids. The CDR3 loop is CASSLAGGLYEQYF. CDR3 sequence (DNA): TGTGCCAGCAGCTTAGCGGGGGGGCTCTACGAGCAGTACTTC.

This clone came up a few times. The rearrangement uses TRBV7-2 and TRBJ1-4; 9 bases fit TRBD1. The CDR3 length is 15 residues. The J segment lost 7 bases and the V segment lost 8 bases, leaving 11 bases of the junction unmatched. The V gene's germline CDR1 is SGHTA and CDR2 FQGNSA. Written as DNA, the CDR3 is TGTGCCAGCGGTCACGGGACAGGGCTGGCTGAAAAACTGTTTTTT. Translating gives CASGHGTGLAEKLFF.

CDR3 loop: CSVYLRDSYLFPYEQYF. CDR3 nucleotides: TGCAGCGTTTACCTCCGGGACAGTTACTTGTTTCCCTACGAGCAGTACTTC. The rearrangement joins TRBV29-1 to TRBJ2-7; 7 bases match TRBD1. V gave up 5 bases and J gave up 2 bases; unmatched junction bases: 18. This CDR3 contains 17 residues. CDR1 is SQVTM, CDR2 ANQGSEA, per germline.

This chain links TRBV2 with TRBJ1-6; 9 bases fit TRBD1. Germline trimming cut 2 bases from V and 7 bases from J; bases unmatched to any gene: 9. Germline values: CDR1 SNHLY, CDR2 FYNNEI. This CDR3 has 17 amino acids. As DNA, the CDR3 is TGTGCCAGCAGTGAACCTGCCCCCGGGACAGGGAATTCACCCCTCCACTTT. Protein product: CASSEPAPGTGNSPLHF.

The V and J genes are TRBV5-1 and TRBJ1-1; D is perhaps TRBD1 (5 bases). From germline, CDR1 is SGHRS and CDR2 YFSETQ. The germline V and J ends were trimmed by 4 bases and 7 bases, with 20 bases remaining between them. This CDR3 contains 15 residues. CDR3: CASSPGDSLFLEAFF. CDR3 DNA sequence: TGCGCCAGCAGCCCTGGCGACAGTCTATTCCTTGAAGCTTTCTTT.

The CDR3, as DNA: TGTGCCAGCACCCCAGGCGCGAACACCGGGGAGCTGTTTTTT. Amino acid sequence: CASTPGANTGELFF. The V gene is TRBV7-3, the J gene TRBJ2-2; D gene unclear. Trimming pared 7 bases from V and 0 bases from J, leaving 9 bases between. The germline V gene has CDR1 SGHTA and CDR2 FQGTGA. There are 14 residues in the CDR3.

This clone appeared once. This sequence joins TRBV11-3 and TRBJ2-1; no reliable D call. Trimming left V 0 bases short and J 3 bases short, with 3 bases between. CDR3 length equals 13 residues. Germline loops: CDR1 SGHNT, CDR2 YENEEA. CDR3 nucleotide sequence: TGTGCCAGCAGCTTAGACAACTACAATGAGCAGTTCTTC. Translating gives CASSLDNYNEQFF.

Note on this clone: At one of its ends the junction is not consistent with the germline gene, which may arise from a read error. The rearrangement joins TRBV7-7 to TRBJ2-1; D may be TRBD2 (6 bases). CDR1 is SSHAT and CDR2 is FNYEAQ in the germline V gene (reference sequence). This CDR3 has 14 residues. CDR3 in amino acids: CASSPVEGWNEQFF. In nucleotides, the CDR3 is TGTGCTAGCAGCCCAGTGGAGGGTTGGAATGAGCAGTTCTTC.

The J gene is TRBJ1-6, the V gene TRBV7-9, with a tentative D call TRBD1 (5 bases). Germline CDR1 SEHNR, CDR2 FQNEAQ (reference sequence). V lost 5 bases and J 7 bases, leaving 12 bases between the germline ends. This CDR3 has 14 amino acids. The CDR3 bases are TGTGCCAGCAGCCTCGACAGTCCCAATTCACCCCTCCACTTT. Translating it yields CASSLDSPNSPLHF.

V and J are TRBV29-1 and TRBJ2-7, with D maybe TRBD1 (6 bases). CDR3 length: 14 amino acids. Germline V gene sequence: CDR1 SQVTM, CDR2 ANQGSEA. Deletions cut 4 bases from V and 3 bases from J, with 16 bases between. CDR3 nucleotide sequence: TGCAGCGTTGGGGCAGGGGAAGTAGGCTACGAGCAGTACTTC. As protein: CSVGAGEVGYEQYF.

This chain uses TRBV30 with TRBJ2-3, with D possibly matching TRBD1 (6 bases). This CDR3 contains 14 residues. Trimming stripped 0 bases from V and 0 bases from J, with 7 bases between. Germline CDR1 GTSNPN, CDR2 SVGIG (reference sequence). The CDR3 DNA is TGTGCCTGGAGTGTCAGGGGAAGCACAGATACGCAGTATTTT. This codes for CAWSVRGSTDTQYF.

This chain links TRBV18 with TRBJ2-2; possible D gene TRBD1, 6 bases. Germline V gives CDR1 KGHSH, CDR2 LQKENI. Trimming took 6 bases from V and 7 from J, leaving 18 bases between them. The CDR3 has 15 residues. The CDR3 nucleotides read TGTGCCAGCTCGGGATACAGGGTACAAGGCGGGGAGCTGTTTTTT. This gives the protein CASSGYRVQGGELFF.

The rearrangement uses TRBV5-4 and TRBJ2-2; D is unresolved. CDR1 SGHNT and CDR2 YYREEE come from the germline V gene (reference sequence). V gave up 2 bases and J gave up 1 base, with 9 bases separating them. The CDR3 spans 15 residues. The CDR3 loop reads CASSFLLGNTGELFF. CDR3 sequence (DNA): TGTGCCAGCAGCTTCTTGCTCGGGAACACCGGGGAGCTGTTTTTT.

The chain carries TRBV11-3 and TRBJ2-5; 9 bases match TRBD1. The CDR3 spans 15 residues. After removal of 5 bases from V and 5 bases from J, the junction contained 9 bases not matched to a gene. CDR1 and CDR2 (germline): SGHNT, YENEEA. The CDR3: CASSRRDRVGETQYF. The CDR3 DNA reads TGTGCCAGCAGCCGTAGGGACAGGGTCGGCGAGACCCAGTACTTC. Together with reference TRBV11-3 and TRBJ2-5, the CDR3 gives the full variable domain: EAGVVQSPRYKIIEKKQPVAFWCNPISGHNTLYWYLQNLGQGPELLIRYENEEAVDDSQLPKDRFSAERLKGVDSTLKIQPAELGDSAVYLCASSRRDRVGETQYFGPGTRLLVL.

The chain has TRBV19 and TRBJ2-7, with D maybe TRBD1 (6 bases). Trimming took 0 bases from V and 6 from J, leaving 18 bases between them. This CDR3 is built from 16 residues. Germline V gives CDR1 LNHDA, CDR2 SQIVND (reference sequence). CDR3 residues: CASSIDAAGSRGEQYF. The CDR3 nucleotides read TGTGCCAGTAGTATAGATGCGGCTGGGAGCAGGGGCGAGCAGTACTTC.

The genes are TRBV5-1 and TRBJ1-4; D may be TRBD1 (6 bases). This CDR3 region has 14 residues. CDR1 SGHRS and CDR2 YFSETQ come from the germline V gene. The germline V and J ends were trimmed by 0 bases and 4 bases, with 7 bases remaining between them. CDR3 residues: CASSLGQDNEKLFF. CDR3 nucleotide sequence: TGCGCCAGCAGCTTGGGACAGGATAATGAAAAACTGTTTTTT.

This clone was counted only a few times. The V call is TRBV4-1, the J call TRBJ1-2; 7 nucleotides line up with TRBD1. The V gene's germline CDR1 is MGHRA and CDR2 YSYEKL. The V segment lost 3 bases and the J segment 8 bases; nucleotides outside the gene matches: 6. The CDR3 length is 13 residues. The CDR3 spells CASSQPDRDGYTF. The CDR3 bases are TGCGCCAGCAGCCAGCCCGACAGGGACGGCTACACCTTC.

This chain uses TRBV11-3 with TRBJ2-4; the D gene is possibly TRBD2 (6 bases). This CDR3 region has 15 residues. The germline CDR1 and CDR2 sequences are SGHNT and YENEEA. Between the trimmed V and J ends, which lost 3 bases and 3 bases, there was a span of 12 bases. The CDR3: CASSFHGGFKNIQYF. In DNA, the CDR3 is TGTGCCAGCAGCTTTCACGGGGGTTTCAAAAACATTCAGTACTTC.

The chain uses TRBV18 and TRBJ1-6, with 7 nucleotides matching TRBD1. With V trimmed by 5 bases and J by 9 bases, 7 bases remained unmatched. The CDR3 loop spans 14 amino acids. Germline CDR1 is KGHSH and CDR2 is LQKENI. DNA of the CDR3: TGTGCCAGCTCATCGGGACAGCCTGGTTCACCCCTCCACTTT. This translates into CASSSGQPGSPLHF.

Written as DNA, the CDR3 is TGTGCCAGCAGTTACGGGACAGGGAACACCGGGGAGCTGTTTTTT. It codes for CASSYGTGNTGELFF. The chain carries TRBV6-6 and TRBJ2-2; 8 bases are shared with TRBD1. Losses at the gene ends were 2 bases for V and 1 base for J; bases not matched to a gene: 0. The CDR3 loop spans 15 amino acids. Germline-derived CDR1 and CDR2 are MNHNY and SVGAGI (reference sequence).